The 25 T cell receptor beta chains below were found in one sample sequenced in a study of T cell repertoires in cytomegalovirus infection. TCRdb called the reads again in MiXCR, with one record for every CDR3 protein. The data contain about 200,000 distinct CDR3 sequences, approximately 9.7% of them singletons. Sample: PBMCs. These receptors were collected from a human donor in good health (CMV status not recorded). Some clones in this sample may be carry-over from other donors' samples.

In its sample, this clonotype was seen many times. The V gene is TRBV7-2, the J gene TRBJ1-1; unclear D gene. The CDR3 runs 13 residues. Germline CDR1 is SGHTA and CDR2 is FQGNSA. Trimming cost V 1 base and J 4 bases, with 7 bases left between them. The CDR3 is CASSLGGSTEAFF. CDR3 sequence (DNA): TGTGCCAGCAGCTTAGGAGGGAGCACTGAAGCTTTCTTT.

The sample holds many counts of this clonotype. The chain uses TRBV7-9 and TRBJ2-3, with a weak D call TRBD2 (6 bases). The CDR3 extends over 14 amino acids. Between the trimmed V and J ends, which lost 5 bases and 1 base, there was a span of 10 bases. Germline values: CDR1 SEHNR, CDR2 FQNEAQ (reference sequence). In DNA form, the CDR3 reads TGTGCCAGCAGCCCGGGACTCGGCACAGATACGCAGTATTTT. Its translation is CASSPGLGTDTQYF.

There are many counts of this clonotype. This rearrangement joins TRBV7-2 to TRBJ2-4; TRBD1 matches at 7 bases. The CDR3 has 15 residues. The V gene's germline CDR1 is SGHTA and CDR2 FQGNSA. V lost 4 bases and J lost 7; bases outside the gene matches: 10. CDR3 nucleotides: TGTGCCAGCAGCTCGACAGGGACCTTAGGGAACATTCAGTACTTC. Translation gives CASSSTGTLGNIQYF.

There are many counts of this clonotype. V and J are TRBV7-2 and TRBJ2-2; 11 positions agree with TRBD2. This CDR3 comprises 18 residues. Germline V gives CDR1 SGHTA, CDR2 FQGNSA. V trimming: 2 bases; J trimming: 0 bases; junction bases outside the gene matches: 5. The CDR3 here is CASSLQLAGAANTGELFF. DNA for the CDR3: TGTGCCAGCAGCTTACAACTAGCGGGGGCCGCGAACACCGGGGAGCTGTTTTTT.

This clonotype was observed at least ten times. This rearrangement joins TRBV19 to TRBJ2-7; D may be TRBD2 (5 bases). Trimming shortened V by 5 bases and J by 1 base, and 15 bases separated the two germline ends. Per germline, CDR1 LNHDA and CDR2 SQIVND (reference sequence). CDR3 size: 15 residues. The CDR3 coding sequence is TGTGCCAGTAGTGGTTACGGGGTGTCTTCCTACGAGCAGTACTTC. Residues: CASSGYGVSSYEQYF.

The rearrangement uses TRBV29-1 and TRBJ1-3; D may be TRBD1 (6 bases). This CDR3 contains 14 residues. CDR1 is SQVTM and CDR2 is ANQGSEA in the germline V gene. Trimming stripped 6 bases from V and 3 bases from J, with 15 bases between. The CDR3 spells CSVRGGGRGNTIYF. The CDR3 DNA reads TGCAGCGTCCGAGGGGGGGGTCGTGGAAACACCATATATTTT.

This clonotype was detected many times. V usage is TRBV19 and J usage is TRBJ1-4; weak D call: TRBD1 (5 bases). V was cut by 10 bases and J by 7 bases, with 19 bases left in between. The CDR3 loop spans 14 amino acids. CDR1 and CDR2 (germline): LNHDA, SQIVND (reference sequence). The CDR3 reads CATHPLGLAEKLFF. In DNA, the CDR3 is TGTGCCACCCACCCTCTGGGGCTGGCTGAAAAACTGTTTTTT.

This clonotype came up many times. The rearrangement uses TRBV20-1 and TRBJ1-6; D uncertain. Trimming removed 1 base at V and 5 bases at J, with 9 bases between. Germline CDR1 DFQATT, CDR2 SNEGSKA (reference sequence). The CDR3 is 14 residues long. CDR3 DNA: TGCAGTGCTAGAGTGGGCGGGGATAATTCACCCCTCCACTTT. Translating it yields CSARVGGDNSPLHF.

Ten or more counts support this clonotype. The J gene is TRBJ2-7, the V gene TRBV7-8, with D maybe TRBD2 (6 bases). CDR1 is SGHVS and CDR2 is FQNEAQ in the germline V gene. The CDR3 is made up of 16 amino acids. Trimming left V 1 base short and J 0 bases short, with 13 bases between. The chain's CDR3 is CASSLGPAGSSYEQYF. DNA of the CDR3: TGTGCCAGCAGCTTAGGGCCCGCGGGAAGCTCCTACGAGCAGTACTTC.

This clonotype was detected ten times or more. The V call is TRBV7-2, the J call TRBJ2-7; 11 positions agree with TRBD2. Germline-derived CDR1 and CDR2 are SGHTA and FQGNSA. This CDR3 contains 17 residues. V shed 2 bases, J shed 3 bases, and the junction held 9 bases outside the gene matches. DNA of the CDR3: TGTGCCAGCAGCTTAAGTTCGTCAACTAGCGGGAGCTACGAGCAGTACTTC. Protein: CASSLSSSTSGSYEQYF.

This clonotype came up many times. The chain carries TRBV7-2 and TRBJ1-6, with TRBD1 identical over 7 bases. The CDR3 sequence is 13 residues long. Germline loops: CDR1 SGHTA, CDR2 FQGNSA. J gave up 9 bases and V 5 bases, and 4 bases lay outside the gene matches. The CDR3 DNA reads TGTGCCAGCAGCATAGACAGGGTTTCACCCCTCCACTTT. Translating gives CASSIDRVSPLHF.

Only a few counts were recorded for this clonotype. The chain is built from TRBV12-3 or TRBV12-4 and TRBJ1-2; TRBD1 aligns across 8 bases. The junction had 5 bases not matched to a gene; V was cut back by 4 bases and J by 1 base. The CDR3 sequence is 15 residues long. The CDR3 DNA sequence: TGTGCCAGCAGTTCGAGGACAGGGAGTAACTATGGCTACACCTTC. Translation: CASSSRTGSNYGYTF.

This clonotype was seen repeatedly, ten times or more. This rearrangement joins TRBV7-2 to TRBJ1-5; D is undetermined. The CDR3 consists of 15 residues. CDR1 and CDR2 from the germline V gene are SGHTA and FQGNSA. V dropped 2 bases and J dropped 0 bases, with 8 bases sitting between them. The CDR3 spells CASSLNRDSNQPQHF. In nucleotides, the CDR3 is TGTGCCAGCAGCTTAAACCGGGATAGCAATCAGCCCCAGCATTTT. The full variable domain, completed using reference TRBV7-2 and TRBJ1-5, is GAGVSQSPSNKVTEKGKDVELRCDPISGHTALYWYRQSLGQGLEFLIYFQGNSAPDKSGLPSDRFSAERTGGSVSTLTIQRTQQEDSAVYLCASSLNRDSNQPQHFGDGTRLSIL.

The chain links TRBV20-1 to TRBJ2-2; TRBD1 matches 10 bases. CDR3 length: 15 residues. J lost 2 bases, V lost 6 bases, and 6 bases had no gene match. CDR1 DFQATT and CDR2 SNEGSKA come from the germline V gene (reference sequence). For the CDR3, the DNA is TGCAGTGCAGACCGGGACAGGGGTAACACCGGGGAGCTGTTTTTT. Its translation is CSADRDRGNTGELFF.

This chain joins TRBV20-1 and TRBJ2-1; 9 bases match TRBD2. With 5 bases clipped from V and 1 base from J, the junction kept 6 bases outside the gene matches. The CDR3 covers 15 residues. Germline values: CDR1 DFQATT, CDR2 SNEGSKA (reference sequence). The CDR3 DNA reads as TGCAGTGCTCGGATAGCGGGAGCGTCCTACAATGAGCAGTTCTTC. Its translation: CSARIAGASYNEQFF.

This clonotype was detected ten times or more. V and J are TRBV7-2 and TRBJ2-2; no clear D gene. Germline V gene data show CDR1 as SGHTA and CDR2 as FQGNSA. The CDR3 runs to 14 residues. Trimming left V 1 base short and J 3 bases short, with 6 bases between. Written as DNA, the CDR3 is TGTGCCAGCAGCTTAGACGGGTACACCGGGGAGCTGTTTTTT. Translation: CASSLDGYTGELFF.

Only a few counts were recorded for this clonotype. The genes are TRBV12-3 or TRBV12-4 and TRBJ1-2; no clear D. Trimming removed 4 bases at V and 5 bases at J, with 8 bases between. CDR3 size: 12 residues. This chain's CDR3 is CASSSNSYGYTF. CDR3 sequence (DNA): TGTGCCAGCAGTTCTAATAGTTATGGCTACACCTTC.

This clonotype came up many times. The genes are TRBV11-2 and TRBJ2-7; TRBD1 matches 8 bases. This CDR3 comprises 15 residues. Germline V gene sequence: CDR1 SGHAT, CDR2 FQNNGV. Trimming took 3 bases from V and 3 from J; bases not matched to a gene: 7. The chain's CDR3 is CASSFTGGGFYEQYF. The CDR3 DNA follows: TGTGCCAGCAGCTTTACAGGGGGTGGATTCTACGAGCAGTACTTC.

The rearrangement joins TRBV5-6 to TRBJ2-7; 8 bases align to TRBD1. This CDR3 is 13 amino acids long. The ends lost 3 bases at V and 6 bases at J; junction bases unmatched: 5. Germline CDR1 and CDR2: SGHDT and YYEEEE. The CDR3 protein is CASSSQGVGEQYF. CDR3 nucleotides: TGTGCCAGCAGCTCACAGGGGGTAGGCGAGCAGTACTTC.

In its sample, this clonotype was seen many times. The J gene is TRBJ2-5, the V gene TRBV15, with D perhaps being TRBD1 or TRBD2 (6 bases each). Trimming cost V 3 bases and J 5 bases, with 16 bases left between them. This CDR3 is 15 amino acids long. From germline, CDR1 is LNHNV and CDR2 YYDKDF (reference sequence). This CDR3 reads CATSSPGGPSETQYF. CDR3 DNA: TGTGCCACCAGCAGCCCTGGGGGGCCATCGGAGACCCAGTACTTC.

This clonotype has at least ten counts. This sequence joins TRBV24-1 and TRBJ1-1, with 7 bases matching TRBD1. From germline, CDR1 is KGHDR and CDR2 SFDVKD. The CDR3 covers 17 residues. V lost 0 bases, J lost 0 bases, and 6 bases stayed unmatched. DNA of the CDR3: TGTGCCACCAGTGATTTGCTTCCGGGACAGCTGAACACTGAAGCTTTCTTT. It encodes CATSDLLPGQLNTEAFF.

This clonotype occurred a few times. The rearrangement links TRBV6-2 or TRBV6-3 to TRBJ2-5, with D uncertain. This CDR3 spans 12 amino acids. From germline, CDR1 is MNHEY and CDR2 SVGEGT. V was clipped by 0 bases and J by 3 bases, with 2 bases between them. The DNA of the CDR3 is TGTGCCAGCAGTTACTCTGAAGAGACCCAGTACTTC. As protein: CASSYSEETQYF.

This clonotype was counted at least ten times. V usage is TRBV7-2 and J usage is TRBJ2-5, with 8 bases fitting TRBD1. This CDR3 spans 15 amino acids. V trimming: 1 base; J trimming: 1 base; junction bases outside the gene matches: 2. Germline V gene sequence: CDR1 SGHTA, CDR2 FQGNSA. The CDR3 sequence is CASSLGGQVQETQYF. The CDR3 DNA is TGTGCCAGCAGCTTAGGGGGACAGGTCCAAGAGACCCAGTACTTC.

This clonotype occurred many times. The chain is built from TRBV28 and TRBJ1-2, with D perhaps matching TRBD1 (5 bases). The V gene lost 3 bases and the J gene lost 7 bases, with 15 bases spanning the gap. CDR1 is MDHEN, CDR2 SYDVKM, per germline. The CDR3 sequence is 14 residues long. The CDR3 here is CASSLGRFYGGYTF. In DNA, the CDR3 is TGTGCCAGCAGTTTGGGACGGTTCTATGGTGGCTACACCTTC.

The genes are TRBV15 and TRBJ1-1; no firm D call. The germline V gene has CDR1 LNHNV and CDR2 YYDKDF (reference sequence). The CDR3 spans 12 residues. Trimming took off 0 bases at V and 2 bases at J, with 1 base between the two ends. This CDR3 is CATSRDNTEAFF. CDR3 coding DNA: TGTGCCACCAGCAGAGATAACACTGAAGCTTTCTTT.